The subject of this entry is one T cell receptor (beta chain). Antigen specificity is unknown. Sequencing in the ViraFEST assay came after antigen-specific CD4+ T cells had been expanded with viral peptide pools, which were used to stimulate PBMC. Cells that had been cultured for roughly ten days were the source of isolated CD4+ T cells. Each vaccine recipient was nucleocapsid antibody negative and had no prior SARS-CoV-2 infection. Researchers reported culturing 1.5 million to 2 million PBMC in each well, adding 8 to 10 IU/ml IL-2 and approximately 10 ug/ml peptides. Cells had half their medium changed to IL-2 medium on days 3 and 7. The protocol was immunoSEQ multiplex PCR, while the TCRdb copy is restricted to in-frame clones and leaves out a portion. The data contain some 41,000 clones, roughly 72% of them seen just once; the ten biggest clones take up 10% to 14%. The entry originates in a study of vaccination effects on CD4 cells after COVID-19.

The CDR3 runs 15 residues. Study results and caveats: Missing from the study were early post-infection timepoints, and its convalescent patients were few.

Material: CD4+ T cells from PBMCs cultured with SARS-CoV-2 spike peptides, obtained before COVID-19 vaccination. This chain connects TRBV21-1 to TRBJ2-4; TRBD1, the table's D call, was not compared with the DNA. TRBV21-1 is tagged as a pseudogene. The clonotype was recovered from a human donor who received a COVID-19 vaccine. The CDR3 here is CASSKERQAKNIQYF. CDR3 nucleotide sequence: TGTGCCAGCAGCAAAGAGAGACAAGCCAAAAACATTCAGTACTTC.